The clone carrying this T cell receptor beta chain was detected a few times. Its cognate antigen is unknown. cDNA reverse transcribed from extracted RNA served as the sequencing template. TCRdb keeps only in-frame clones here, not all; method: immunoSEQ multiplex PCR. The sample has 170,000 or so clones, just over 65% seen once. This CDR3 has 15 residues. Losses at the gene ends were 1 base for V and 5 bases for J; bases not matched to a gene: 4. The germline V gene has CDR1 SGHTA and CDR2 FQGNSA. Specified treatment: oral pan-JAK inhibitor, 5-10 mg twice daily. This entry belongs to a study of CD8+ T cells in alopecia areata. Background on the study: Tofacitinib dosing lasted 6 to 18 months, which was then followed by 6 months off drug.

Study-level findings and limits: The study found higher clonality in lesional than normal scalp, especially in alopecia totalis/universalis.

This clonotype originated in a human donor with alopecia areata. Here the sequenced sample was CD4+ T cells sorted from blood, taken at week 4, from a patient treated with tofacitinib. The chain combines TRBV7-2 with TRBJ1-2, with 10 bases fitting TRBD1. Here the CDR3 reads CASSLGDRGKYGYTF. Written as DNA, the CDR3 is TGTGCCAGCAGCTTAGGGGACAGGGGAAAGTATGGCTACACCTTC. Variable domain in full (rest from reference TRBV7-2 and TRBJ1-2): GAGVSQSPSNKVTEKGKDVELRCDPISGHTALYWYRQSLGQGLEFLIYFQGNSAPDKSGLPSDRFSAERTGGSVSTLTIQRTQQEDSAVYLCASSLGDRGKYGYTFGSGTRLTVV.